This T cell receptor beta chain was captured by sequencing in a study of identical twins. Study findings and constraints: Beta out-of-frame twin sharing showed a weaker excess.

Trimming removed 7 bases from V and 3 bases from J; junction bases left unmatched: 12. The CDR3 extends over 16 amino acids. Germline V gene sequence: CDR1 SEHNR, CDR2 FQNEAQ (reference sequence). This clonotype was observed many times. As yet, its antigen is unknown. In TCRdb, the 5' RACE reads were re-called with MiXCR into one record per CDR3 protein. The profile shows 250,000 to 300,000 distinct CDR3 sequences, roughly 9% of them singletons. The same sample was also used in a study of yellow fever vaccine responses in identical twins.

V is TRBV7-9 and J is TRBJ2-7; TRBD2 aligns across 10 bases. The sequence came from a woman aged 18-35 years in good health. Specimen: CD8+ T cells sorted from blood. For the CDR3, the DNA is TGTGCCAGCACCCAAGACGGGACTAGCGCCATCTACGAGCAGTACTTC. It is translated as CASTQDGTSAIYEQYF.